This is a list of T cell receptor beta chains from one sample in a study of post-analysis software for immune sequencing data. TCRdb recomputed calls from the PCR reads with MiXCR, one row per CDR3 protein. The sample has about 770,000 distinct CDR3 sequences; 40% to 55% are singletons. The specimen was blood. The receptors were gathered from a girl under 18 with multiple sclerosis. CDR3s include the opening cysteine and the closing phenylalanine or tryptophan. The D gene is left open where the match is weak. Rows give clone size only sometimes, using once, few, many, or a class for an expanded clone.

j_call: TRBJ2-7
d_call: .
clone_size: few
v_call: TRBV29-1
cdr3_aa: CSVGVTHYEQYF
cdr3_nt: TGCAGCGTTGGAGTGACTCACTACGAGCAGTACTTC

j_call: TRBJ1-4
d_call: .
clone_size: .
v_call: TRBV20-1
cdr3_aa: CSAWPSSRANEKLFF
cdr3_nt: TGCAGTGCTTGGCCGAGTTCCAGGGCTAATGAAAAACTGTTTTTT

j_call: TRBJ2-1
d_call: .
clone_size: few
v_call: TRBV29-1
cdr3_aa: CSVLPGYNEQFF
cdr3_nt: TGCAGCGTCCTACCCGGTTACAATGAGCAGTTCTTC

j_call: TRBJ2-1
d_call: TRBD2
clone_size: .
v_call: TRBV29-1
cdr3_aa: CSVDEVEVLAEKPYNEQFF
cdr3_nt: TGCAGCGTTGATGAGGTTGAGGTACTAGCGGAAAAACCCTACAATGAGCAGTTCTTC

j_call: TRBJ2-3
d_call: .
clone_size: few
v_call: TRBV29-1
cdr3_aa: CSVVSYTDTQYF
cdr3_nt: TGCAGCGTTGTCTCCTACACAGATACGCAGTATTTT

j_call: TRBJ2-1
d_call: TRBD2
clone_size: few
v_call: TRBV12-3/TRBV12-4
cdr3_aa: CASSLKAGGPGNEQFF
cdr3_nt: TGTGCCAGCAGTCTTAAAGCGGGAGGGCCCGGCAATGAGCAGTTCTTC

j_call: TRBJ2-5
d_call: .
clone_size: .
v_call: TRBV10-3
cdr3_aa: CAIRGPETQYF
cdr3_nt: TGTGCCATCAGGGGGCCAGAGACCCAGTACTTC

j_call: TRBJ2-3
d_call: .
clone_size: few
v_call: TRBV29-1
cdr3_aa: CSVEDHGLSDTQYF
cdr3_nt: TGCAGCGTTGAAGATCATGGGCTGTCAGATACGCAGTATTTT

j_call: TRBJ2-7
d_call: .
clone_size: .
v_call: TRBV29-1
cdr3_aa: CSVDMGGSGEQYF
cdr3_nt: TGCAGCGTTGATATGGGTGGTTCGGGAGAGCAGTACTTC

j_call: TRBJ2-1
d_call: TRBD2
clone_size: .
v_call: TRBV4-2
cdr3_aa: CASSQPPGLAVGNEQFF
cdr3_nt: TGTGCCAGCAGCCAACCCCCGGGACTAGCGGTGGGTAATGAGCAGTTCTTC

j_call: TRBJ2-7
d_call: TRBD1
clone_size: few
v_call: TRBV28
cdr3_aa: CASSRLGQGAYEQYF
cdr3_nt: TGTGCCAGCAGCCGCTTGGGACAGGGGGCTTACGAGCAGTACTTC

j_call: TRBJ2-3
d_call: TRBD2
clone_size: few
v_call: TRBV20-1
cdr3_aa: CSARDLTSGVMSRTDTQYF
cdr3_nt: TGCAGTGCTAGAGATCTGACTAGCGGGGTCATGAGTCGCACAGATACGCAGTATTTT

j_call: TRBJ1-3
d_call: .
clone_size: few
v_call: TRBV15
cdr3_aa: CATSRSTIPGNTIYF
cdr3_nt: TGTGCCACCAGCAGGTCCACGATCCCTGGAAACACCATATATTTT

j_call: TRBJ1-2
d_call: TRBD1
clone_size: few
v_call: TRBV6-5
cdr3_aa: CAAGTGPGGYTF
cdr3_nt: TGTGCCGCCGGGACAGGGCCCGGGGGCTACACCTTC

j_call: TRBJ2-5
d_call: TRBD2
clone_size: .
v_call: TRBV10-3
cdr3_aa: CAIRTSGRGGQETQYF
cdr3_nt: TGTGCCATCCGGACTAGCGGCAGGGGTGGCCAAGAGACCCAGTACTTC

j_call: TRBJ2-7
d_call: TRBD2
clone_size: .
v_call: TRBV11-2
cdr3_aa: CASSSTSSTYERYF
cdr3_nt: TGTGCCAGCAGCTCGACTAGCAGCACCTACGAGCGGTACTTC

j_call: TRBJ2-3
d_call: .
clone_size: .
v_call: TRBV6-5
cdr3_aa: CASSTVSGLTDTQYF
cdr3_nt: TGTGCCAGCAGTACCGTTAGCGGACTCACAGATACGCAGTATTTT